This is a list of T cell receptor beta chains from one sample in a study of T cells in Graves' hyperthyroidism and ophthalmopathy. TCRdb re-derived calls from the multiplex PCR reads in MiXCR, one entry per CDR3 protein. The table has roughly 260,000 distinct CDR3 sequences, about 15% seen once. Material: blood. These receptors all stem from a woman aged 35 to 49 with Graves' hyperthyroidism that later progressed to Graves' ophthalmopathy. Each CDR3 is given with its conserved first and last residue. D genes are given only for firm matches. Not every row has a clone size; where given, it reads once, few, many or a size class.

TRBJ2-7 . TRBV9 TRBD1 TGTGCCAGCAGCCCATCCAGGGGGCGCAGGGCCTACGAGCAGTACTTC CASSPSRGRRAYEQYF
TRBJ1-3 many TRBV29-1 . TGCAGCGTTGTTACAACTCATCCACTCTCTGGAAACACCATATATTTT CSVVTTHPLSGNTIYF
TRBJ1-5 few TRBV4-2 . TGTGCCAGCAGCCAAGATTTGGGGGGTCAGCCCCAGCATTTT CASSQDLGGQPQHF
TRBJ2-7 . TRBV11-2 . TGTGCCAGCAGGCCTCTGAGCGGATTATTCTATTACGAGCAGTACTTC CASRPLSGLFYYEQYF
TRBJ2-1 many TRBV28 TRBD2 TGTGCCAGCGCACTAGCGGCCAGCTCCTACAATGAGCAGTTCTTC CASALAASSYNEQFF
TRBJ2-7 many TRBV20-1 TRBD2 TGCAGTGCTAGAGATAGGGCCCCTAGCGGGAGGGCCAACGAGCAGTACTTC CSARDRAPSGRANEQYF
TRBJ2-7 . TRBV2 TRBD2 TGTGCCAGCAGGACTAGCGGGAGGGATACCTACGAGCAGTACTTC CASRTSGRDTYEQYF
TRBJ2-7 many TRBV19 TRBD2 TGTGCCAGTAGTATAGATAGCGGGGAGCAGTACTTC CASSIDSGEQYF
TRBJ2-3 many TRBV7-6 TRBD2 TGTGCCAGCAGCTTCTTCGGCGGGAGGGCTTCAGGCACAGATACGCAGTATTTT CASSFFGGRASGTDTQYF
TRBJ1-2 many TRBV6-5 . TGTGCCAGCAGTTACTCGATATCGGACTACTATGGCTACACCTTC CASSYSISDYYGYTF
TRBJ2-2 many TRBV11-3 . TGTGCCAGCAGCTTAGACGGCTTAACGGGCACCGGGGAGCTGTTTTTT CASSLDGLTGTGELFF
TRBJ2-5 . TRBV4-2 TRBD2 TGTGCCAGCAGCCAAGGAGCGGGAGGACCCACCAGCGAGACCCAGTACTTC CASSQGAGGPTSETQYF
TRBJ1-4 . TRBV7-8 . TGTGCCAGCAGCTTGGGGGCCGGTGCAACTAATGAAAAACTGTTTTTT CASSLGAGATNEKLFF
TRBJ1-1 . TRBV19 . TGTGCCAGTAGTATAGTAAACAGACCGAACACTGAAGCTTTCTTT CASSIVNRPNTEAFF
TRBJ1-2 . TRBV12-3/TRBV12-4 . TGTGCCAGCTTTTCCAGGGGATCCAACTATGGCTACACCTTC CASFSRGSNYGYTF
TRBJ2-1 many TRBV5-4 . TGTGCCAGCAGCTCCGACACGAGCTCCTACAATGAGCAGTTCTTC CASSSDTSSYNEQFF
TRBJ2-1 many TRBV6-1 TRBD2 TGTGCCAGCAGGCCTGGACTAGCGCATTACAATGAGCAGTTCTTC CASRPGLAHYNEQFF
TRBJ2-5 many TRBV29-1 TRBD2 TGCAGCGGTACTAGCGGGAGGGCCCGGGAGACCCAGTACTTC CSGTSGRARETQYF
TRBJ1-2 . TRBV12-3/TRBV12-4 TRBD1 TGTGCCAGCAGTTCCCCGGGACAGGGCTCTGTCTACACCTTC CASSSPGQGSVYTF
TRBJ2-1 few TRBV10-2 TRBD2 TGCGCCAGCAGGCCAGAGGCGGGAGTTTTCAATGAGCAGTTCTTC CASRPEAGVFNEQFF
TRBJ1-1 . TRBV10-3 . TGTGCCATCGGGGTTTCAGGGGCCGGAGACACTGAAGCTTTCTTT CAIGVSGAGDTEAFF
TRBJ1-1 many TRBV12-3/TRBV12-4 TRBD1 TGTGCCAGCAGTGGCTGGGGACAGGCGGGCACTGAAGCTTTCTTT CASSGWGQAGTEAFF
TRBJ2-1 many TRBV9 . TGTGCCAGCAGCACCGACGTGAGTTCCTACAATGAGCAGTTCTTC CASSTDVSSYNEQFF
TRBJ2-2 once TRBV14 . TGTGCCAGCGGCCAAGGTTTAGCTGAGCTAGGGGACACCGGGGAGCTGTTTTTT CASGQGLAELGDTGELFF
TRBJ1-1 many TRBV6-1 . TGTGCCAGCAGTGAATACGAGGGGACTGAAGCTTTCTTT CASSEYEGTEAFF
TRBJ1-5 . TRBV19 . TGTGCCAGTAGTATGCGCGACACCGTCGATCAGCCCCAGCATTTT CASSMRDTVDQPQHF
TRBJ1-2 many TRBV28 . TGTGCCAGCAGCCTTACAACGGGGGGCTACACCTTC CASSLTTGGYTF
TRBJ2-5 many TRBV6-1 TRBD1 TGTGCCAGCAGTGTATCCGGGACAGATCAAGAGACCCAGTACTTC CASSVSGTDQETQYF